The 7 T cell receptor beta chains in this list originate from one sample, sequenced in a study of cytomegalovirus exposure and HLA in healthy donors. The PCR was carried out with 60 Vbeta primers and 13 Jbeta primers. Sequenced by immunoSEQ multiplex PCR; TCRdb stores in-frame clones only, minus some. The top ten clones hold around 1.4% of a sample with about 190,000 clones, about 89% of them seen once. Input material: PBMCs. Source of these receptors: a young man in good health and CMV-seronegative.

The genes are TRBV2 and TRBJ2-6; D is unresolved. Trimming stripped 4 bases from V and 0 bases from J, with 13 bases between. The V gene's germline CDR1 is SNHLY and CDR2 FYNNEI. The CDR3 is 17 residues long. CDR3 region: CASSGHSPGSGANVLTF. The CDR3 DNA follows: TGTGCCAGCAGTGGGCACAGTCCAGGCTCTGGGGCCAACGTCCTGACTTTC.

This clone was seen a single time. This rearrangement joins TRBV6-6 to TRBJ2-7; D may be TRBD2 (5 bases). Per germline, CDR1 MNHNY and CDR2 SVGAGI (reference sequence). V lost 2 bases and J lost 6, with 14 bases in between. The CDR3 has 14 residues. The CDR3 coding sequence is TGTGCCAGCAGTTACCAACACGAAGGGAGCGAGCAGTACTTC. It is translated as CASSYQHEGSEQYF.

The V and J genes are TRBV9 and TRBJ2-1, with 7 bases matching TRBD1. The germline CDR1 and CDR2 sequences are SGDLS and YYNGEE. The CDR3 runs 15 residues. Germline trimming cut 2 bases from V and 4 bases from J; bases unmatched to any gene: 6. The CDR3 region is CASSVRDSLYNEQFF. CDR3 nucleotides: TGTGCCAGCAGCGTCCGGGACAGCCTATACAATGAGCAGTTCTTC.

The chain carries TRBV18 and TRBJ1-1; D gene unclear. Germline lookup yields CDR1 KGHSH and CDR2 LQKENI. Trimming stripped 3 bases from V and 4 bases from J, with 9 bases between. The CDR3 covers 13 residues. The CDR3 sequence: CASSPSGGTEAFF. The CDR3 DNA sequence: TGTGCCAGCTCACCCTCAGGTGGCACTGAAGCTTTCTTT.

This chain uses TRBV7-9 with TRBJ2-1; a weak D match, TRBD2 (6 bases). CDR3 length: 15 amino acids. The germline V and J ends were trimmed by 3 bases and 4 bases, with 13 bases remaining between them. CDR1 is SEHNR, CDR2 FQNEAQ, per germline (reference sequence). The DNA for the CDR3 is TGTGCCAGCAGCTTGGGGGGTCCAAAATACAATGAGCAGTTCTTC. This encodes CASSLGGPKYNEQFF.

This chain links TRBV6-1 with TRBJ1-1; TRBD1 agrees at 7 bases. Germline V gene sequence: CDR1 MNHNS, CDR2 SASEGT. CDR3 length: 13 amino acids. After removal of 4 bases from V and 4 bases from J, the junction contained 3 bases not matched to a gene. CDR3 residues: CASSGQGATEAFF. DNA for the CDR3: TGTGCCAGCAGTGGACAGGGTGCCACTGAAGCTTTCTTT.

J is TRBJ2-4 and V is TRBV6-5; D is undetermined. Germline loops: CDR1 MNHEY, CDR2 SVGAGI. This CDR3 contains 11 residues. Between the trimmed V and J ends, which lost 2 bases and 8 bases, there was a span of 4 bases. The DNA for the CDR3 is TGTGCCAGCAGTTACGCGGACATTCAGTACTTC. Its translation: CASSYADIQYF.